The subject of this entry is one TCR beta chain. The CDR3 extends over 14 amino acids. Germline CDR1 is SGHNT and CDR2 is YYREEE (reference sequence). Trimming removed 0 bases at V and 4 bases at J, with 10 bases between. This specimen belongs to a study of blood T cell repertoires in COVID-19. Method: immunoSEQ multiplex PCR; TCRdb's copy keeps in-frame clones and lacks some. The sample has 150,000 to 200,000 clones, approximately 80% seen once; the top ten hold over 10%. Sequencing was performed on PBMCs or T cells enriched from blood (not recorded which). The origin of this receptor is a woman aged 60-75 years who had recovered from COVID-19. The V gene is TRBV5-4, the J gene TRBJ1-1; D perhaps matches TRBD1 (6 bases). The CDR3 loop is CASSLEGVSTEAFF. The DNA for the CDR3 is TGTGCCAGCAGCTTGGAGGGGGTGAGCACTGAAGCTTTCTTT.